Following are 25 T cell receptor beta chains from one sample sequenced in a study of OX40 agonist ivuxolimab in advanced cancers. Sequencing used immunoSEQ multiplex PCR; TCRdb keeps in-frame clones, though not all of them. The data hold some 44,000 clones, with about 86% observed a single time. The sequences come from CD4+ or CD8+ T cells sorted from blood, collected in a trial of the OX40 agonist ivuxolimab. Source of these receptors: an adult with an advanced solid tumor such as melanoma, head and neck, liver or kidney cancer.

The chain combines TRBV6-5 with TRBJ1-1; TRBD1 aligns across 9 bases. This CDR3 spans 14 amino acids. With V trimmed by 4 bases and J by 0 bases, 0 bases remained unmatched. CDR1 and CDR2 (germline): MNHEY, SVGAGI. CDR3 in DNA: TGTGCCAGCAGTTGGACAGGGGTGAACACTGAAGCTTTCTTT. Translation gives CASSWTGVNTEAFF.

The V gene is TRBV6-1, the J gene TRBJ2-7, with D possibly matching TRBD1 (5 bases). This CDR3 spans 18 amino acids. CDR1 MNHNS and CDR2 SASEGT come from the germline V gene. CDR3 in amino acids: CASREGYRILQSSYEQYV. DNA for the CDR3: TGTGCCAGCAGGGAAGGTTACAGGATACTACAAAGCTCCTACGAGCAGTACGTC.

The CDR3 coding sequence is TGTGCCAGCAGCTTAGCGCTCATGGGCAACGGAGGGGACACTGAAGCTTTCTTT. Its translation is CASSLALMGNGGDTEAFF. This chain uses TRBV7-2 with TRBJ1-1; TRBD1 might be the D (5 bases). Germline assignment: CDR1 SGHTA and CDR2 FQGNSA. The V end lost 0 bases, the J end lost 3 bases, and 20 bases lay between the germline ends. This CDR3 spans 18 amino acids.

The J gene is TRBJ2-3, the V gene TRBV28; D may correspond to TRBD1 or TRBD2 (5 bases each). This CDR3 is 15 amino acids long. V gave up 5 bases and J gave up 0 bases, with 12 bases separating them. Germline lookup yields CDR1 MDHEN and CDR2 SYDVKM. DNA of the CDR3: TGTGCCAGCAGTCCCAATGGGGGTAGCACAGATACGCAGTATTTT. Translated: CASSPNGGSTDTQYF.

The J gene is TRBJ2-3, the V gene TRBV7-8; 11 bases line up with TRBD1. Germline V gene lookup returns CDR1 SGHVS and CDR2 FQNEAQ. The V gene end was trimmed by 6 bases and the J gene end by 6 bases; junction bases not matched to a gene: 8. This CDR3 contains 15 residues. The CDR3 reads CASSSPGQGVDTQYF. CDR3 sequence (DNA): TGTGCCAGCAGTTCCCCGGGACAGGGGGTCGATACGCAGTATTTT.

This clone came up once. The V and J genes are TRBV27 and TRBJ2-1; 8 nucleotides agree with TRBD2. CDR3 size: 14 residues. Germline assignment: CDR1 MNHEY and CDR2 SMNVEV (reference sequence). Germline trimming cut 3 bases from V and 8 bases from J; bases unmatched to any gene: 6. The CDR3 protein is CASSFGGGVDEQFF. The CDR3 region has the DNA TGTGCCAGCAGTTTCGGGGGGGGCGTGGATGAGCAGTTCTTC.

The chain couples TRBV7-6 to TRBJ2-7, with D uncertain. The CDR3 consists of 15 residues. CDR1 is SGHVS, CDR2 FNYEAQ, per germline. V was pared by 2 bases and J by 0 bases, with 11 bases between. CDR3 residues: CASSLSGPDSYEQYF. DNA of the CDR3: TGTGCCAGCAGCTTATCGGGCCCCGACTCCTACGAGCAGTACTTC.

The J gene is TRBJ2-1, the V gene TRBV10-3, with 9 bases lining up with TRBD2. CDR3 size: 13 residues. Germline V lookup: CDR1 ENHRY, CDR2 SYGVKD. The V segment lost 10 bases and the J segment 7 bases; nucleotides outside the gene matches: 8. As DNA, the CDR3 is TGTGCCACGACGCGGGGGGGCGGGAATGAGCAGTTCTTC. Protein: CATTRGGGNEQFF.

This clone was detected a few times. The chain couples TRBV5-1 to TRBJ2-1; D may be TRBD1 or TRBD2 (5 bases each). The CDR3 is 16 residues long. Germline CDR1 SGHRS, CDR2 YFSETQ. V was trimmed by 0 bases and J by 5 bases, leaving 15 bases between them. The CDR3 loop reads CASSLGGSGRNNEQFF. The CDR3 DNA sequence: TGCGCCAGCAGCTTGGGGGGGAGTGGTCGGAACAATGAGCAGTTCTTC. Complete variable domain (other parts from reference TRBV5-1 and TRBJ2-1): KAGVTQTPRYLIKTRGQQVTLSCSPISGHRSVSWYQQTPGQGLQFLFEYFSETQRNKGNFPGRFSGRQFSNSRSEMNVSTLELGDSALYLCASSLGGSGRNNEQFFGPGTRLTVL.

V is TRBV4-1 and J is TRBJ1-3; unclear D gene. The germline CDR1 and CDR2 sequences are MGHRA and YSYEKL. This CDR3 region has 14 residues. With 2 bases removed from V and 8 bases from J, the gap between germline ends came to 13 bases. CDR3 sequence (DNA): TGCGCCAGCAGCCAATTGTGGGAAATGGACACCATATATTTT. It yields the protein CASSQLWEMDTIYF.

The chain carries TRBV6-5 and TRBJ1-1; perhaps TRBD1 as D (5 bases). Germline V lookup: CDR1 MNHEY, CDR2 SVGAGI. The ends were cut back, 2 bases at V and 6 bases at J, with 7 bases in the middle. This CDR3 comprises 12 residues. CDR3 sequence (DNA): TGTGCCAGCAGTTACGGGGCAGCTGAAGCTTTCTTT. It yields the protein CASSYGAAEAFF.

This chain links TRBV6-6 with TRBJ1-2; a weak D match, TRBD1 (5 bases). This CDR3 is 14 amino acids long. The V end was cut by 4 bases, the J end by 4 bases, with 13 bases between. Germline assignment: CDR1 MNHNY and CDR2 SVGAGI (reference sequence). CDR3 sequence reads: CASSSLGGGYGYTF. The CDR3 DNA reads as TGTGCCAGCAGTTCCCTCGGGGGAGGCTATGGCTACACCTTC.

The rearrangement links TRBV5-4 to TRBJ2-7, with a possible D match to TRBD1 (6 bases). V was pared by 5 bases and J by 6 bases, with 18 bases between. The CDR3 sequence is 14 residues long. Germline CDR1 and CDR2: SGHNT and YYREEE (reference sequence). The CDR3 region is CASRTGLGAGEQYF. The CDR3 bases are TGTGCCAGCAGAACAGGGCTAGGGGCTGGCGAGCAGTACTTC. The whole variable domain, remainder taken from reference TRBV5-4 and TRBJ2-7, is ETGVTQSPTHLIKTRGQQVTLRCSSQSGHNTVSWYQQALGQGPQFIFQYYREEENGRGNFPPRFSGLQFPNYSSELNVNALELDDSALYLCASRTGLGAGEQYFGPGTRLTVT.

The chain uses TRBV5-6 and TRBJ2-5; no clear D gene. Germline values: CDR1 SGHDT, CDR2 YYEEEE. The CDR3 loop spans 15 amino acids. V was pared by 4 bases and J by 1 base, with 14 bases between. The CDR3 DNA reads as TGTGCCAGCAGCGGTAGGAAGTCTGTCCAAGAGACCCAGTACTTC. It is translated as CASSGRKSVQETQYF. Based on the CDR3 plus reference TRBV5-6 and TRBJ2-5, the full variable domain is DAGVTQSPTHLIKTRGQQVTLRCSPKSGHDTVSWYQQALGQGPQFIFQYYEEEERQRGNFPDRFSGHQFPNYSSELNVNALLLGDSALYLCASSGRKSVQETQYFGPGTRLLVL.

This chain links TRBV7-9 with TRBJ2-2; D is unclear. Germline loops: CDR1 SEHNR, CDR2 FQNEAQ (reference sequence). The CDR3 spans 13 residues. Trimming removed 3 bases from V and 7 bases from J, with 9 bases in between. The CDR3 loop reads CASSFDVSGELFF. The CDR3 DNA is TGTGCCAGCAGCTTCGATGTGAGCGGGGAGCTGTTTTTT. The whole variable domain, filled in from reference TRBV7-9 and TRBJ2-2, reads DTGVSQNPRHKITKRGQNVTFRCDPISEHNRLYWYRQTLGQGPEFLTYFQNEAQLEKSRLLSDRFSAERPKGSFSTLEIQRTEQGDSAMYLCASSFDVSGELFFGEGSRLTVL.

This chain connects TRBV11-2 to TRBJ2-3, with D maybe TRBD1 (6 bases). The CDR3 loop spans 16 amino acids. Trimming shortened V by 1 base and J by 6 bases, and 17 bases separated the two germline ends. CDR1 is SGHAT, CDR2 FQNNGV, per germline. This chain's CDR3 is CASSLGVGQGSDTQYF. DNA of the CDR3: TGTGCCAGCAGCTTAGGGGTGGGGCAGGGGAGCGATACGCAGTATTTT.

V is TRBV28 and J is TRBJ1-6; no definite D call. Between the trimmed V and J ends, which lost 2 bases and 7 bases, there was a span of 9 bases. CDR1 is MDHEN, CDR2 SYDVKM, per germline. The CDR3 covers 14 residues. CDR3: CASSLVLKNSPLHF. The CDR3 DNA sequence: TGTGCCAGCAGTTTAGTTTTGAAAAATTCACCCCTCCACTTT.

This chain joins TRBV5-1 and TRBJ1-6; D might be TRBD1 (6 bases). Germline V gene sequence: CDR1 SGHRS, CDR2 YFSETQ. The CDR3 extends over 14 amino acids. V lost 4 bases, J lost 4 bases, and 9 bases lay in between. The CDR3 is CASSTTGYNSPLHF. In nucleotides, the CDR3 is TGCGCCAGCAGCACAACAGGGTATAATTCACCCCTCCACTTT.

The V and J genes are TRBV27 and TRBJ2-3; D gene ambiguous. CDR1 and CDR2 (germline): MNHEY, SMNVEV (reference sequence). The CDR3 runs 14 residues. V lost 0 bases and J lost 0, with 4 bases in between. Here the CDR3 DNA reads TGTGCCAGCAGTTTATCGTCGAGCACAGATACGCAGTATTTT. Protein product: CASSLSSSTDTQYF.

This clone turned up a few times. The chain uses TRBV2 and TRBJ1-2; D unclear. V shed 3 bases and J shed 8 bases, with 13 bases lying between them. Germline V gene sequence: CDR1 SNHLY, CDR2 FYNNEI. The CDR3 has 13 amino acids. The CDR3 spells CASSDPGSRGYTF. DNA of the CDR3: TGTGCCAGCAGTGACCCCGGGTCGCGAGGCTACACCTTC. Filled out from reference TRBV2 and TRBJ1-2, the complete variable domain reads EPEVTQTPSHQVTQMGQEVILRCVPISNHLYFYWYRQILGQKVEFLVSFYNNEISEKSEIFDDQFSVERPDGSNFTLKIRSTKLEDSAMYFCASSDPGSRGYTFGSGTRLTVV.

This sequence joins TRBV2 and TRBJ2-4; D is possibly TRBD2 (6 bases). There are 12 residues in the CDR3. Trimming cost V 4 bases and J 9 bases, with 10 bases left between them. CDR1 and CDR2 (germline): SNHLY, FYNNEI. DNA for the CDR3: TGTGCCAGCAGTGTAGGGGAGGCCATTCAGTACTTC. Its translation: CASSVGEAIQYF.

The chain joins TRBV9 to TRBJ1-1; 8 bases agree with TRBD1. Trimming took 2 bases from V and 9 from J; bases not matched to a gene: 6. The CDR3 is 13 amino acids. The germline CDR1 and CDR2 sequences are SGDLS and YYNGEE. The CDR3 DNA reads as TGTGCCAGCAGCGTCGGACAGGGTATTAAAGCTTTCTTT. Its translation: CASSVGQGIKAFF.

V gene TRBV4-1 combines with J gene TRBJ1-5; D is unresolved. Germline CDR1 is MGHRA and CDR2 is YSYEKL. This CDR3 spans 15 amino acids. V gave up 0 bases and J gave up 6 bases, with 12 bases separating them. CDR3 amino acids: CASSQEAMGGQPQHF. In nucleotides, the CDR3 is TGCGCCAGCAGCCAAGAAGCGATGGGAGGTCAGCCCCAGCATTTT.

This rearrangement joins TRBV9 to TRBJ2-3, with TRBD2 matching 12 bases. There are 16 residues in the CDR3. V lost 4 bases and J lost 6; bases outside the gene matches: 9. The germline V gene has CDR1 SGDLS and CDR2 YYNGEE. The CDR3, as DNA: TGTGCCAGCAGCACCTCCCTAGCGGGGGGGACGGATACGCAGTATTTT. Encoded protein: CASSTSLAGGTDTQYF.

The gene calls are TRBV30 and TRBJ1-3, with no clear D. The V gene's germline CDR1 is GTSNPN and CDR2 SVGIG (reference sequence). The CDR3 length is 13 residues. V lost 2 bases, J lost 3 bases, and 8 bases lay in between. CDR3 DNA: TGTGCCTGGAGTACCCGTGATGGAAACACCATATATTTT. It yields the protein CAWSTRDGNTIYF.